These 11 T cell receptor beta chains were all obtained from the same sample, sequenced in a study of cytomegalovirus exposure and HLA in healthy donors. The data were produced by immunoSEQ multiplex PCR, yet TCRdb's version contains in-frame clones alone and is incomplete. The sample has fewer than 85,000 clones; 96% are singletons. The source material was PBMCs. The receptors were gathered from a woman aged 18 to 35 in good health and CMV-seronegative.

The genes are TRBV13 and TRBJ2-7, with TRBD1 matching 9 bases. The junction had 2 bases not matched to a gene; V was cut back by 1 base and J by 4 bases. Germline V gene sequence: CDR1 PRHDT, CDR2 FYEKMQ (reference sequence). The CDR3 sequence is 14 residues long. The CDR3 protein is CASSLVGQGYEQYF. In DNA, the CDR3 is TGTGCCAGCAGCTTAGTGGGACAGGGATACGAGCAGTACTTC.

The genes are TRBV30 and TRBJ2-7, with a possible D match to TRBD1 (5 bases). V was cut by 0 bases and J by 0 bases, with 12 bases left in between. The CDR3 runs 15 residues. From germline, CDR1 is GTSNPN and CDR2 SVGIG (reference sequence). CDR3 sequence: CAWSVPRVSSYEQYF. CDR3 nucleotides: TGTGCCTGGAGTGTACCCAGGGTCAGCTCCTACGAGCAGTACTTC.

V is TRBV6-5 and J is TRBJ2-1; 9 nucleotides align to TRBD2. Germline CDR1 MNHEY, CDR2 SVGAGI. The CDR3 totals 15 residues. J gave up 5 bases and V 6 bases, and 8 bases lay outside the gene matches. The CDR3 reads CASSPGASGNNEQFF. The CDR3 DNA reads as TGTGCCAGCAGCCCAGGCGCTAGCGGGAACAATGAGCAGTTCTTC.

The count of this clone is one. A junction end diverges from the germline sequence, so it may reflect a read error. The genes are TRBV12-5 and TRBJ2-3, with D possibly matching TRBD2 (5 bases). From germline, CDR1 is LGHNT and CDR2 FRNRAP. This CDR3 contains 14 residues. As DNA, the CDR3 is TGTGCTAGTGGTTTATCCGGGATCGCAGATACGCAATATTTT. Amino acids: CASGLSGIADTQYF.

The chain joins TRBV21-1 to TRBJ1-3. TRBV21-1 is described as a pseudogene. This CDR3 comprises 17 residues. The CDR3 loop is CASSNKKTGSRGNTIYF. CDR3 DNA: TGTGCCAGCAGCAACAAAAAAACCGGTTCGAGGGGAAACACCATATATTTT.

This chain connects TRBV28 to TRBJ2-2, with TRBD2 matching over 14 bases. There are 21 residues in the CDR3. The junction had 22 bases not matched to a gene; V was cut back by 7 bases and J by 6 bases. CDR1 and CDR2 (germline): MDHEN, SYDVKM. The DNA for the CDR3 is TGTGCCAGCAAGGTGACAGGGGGCTTGGGACTAGCGGGAGTGAGGTCCGGGGAGCTGTTTTTT. Translation: CASKVTGGLGLAGVRSGELFF.

The J gene is TRBJ2-7, the V gene TRBV9; D may be TRBD1 (6 bases). The CDR3 covers 16 residues. The V gene's germline CDR1 is SGDLS and CDR2 YYNGEE. V dropped 4 bases and J dropped 2 bases, with 19 bases sitting between them. The CDR3 region is CASSPQGYRAPYEQYF. In DNA, the CDR3 is TGTGCCAGCAGCCCCCAAGGATACAGGGCCCCCTACGAGCAGTACTTC.

The V and J genes are TRBV11-2 and TRBJ1-1; D is uncertain. The germline gives CDR1 SGHAT, CDR2 FQNNGV. The CDR3 sequence is 19 residues long. The V gene lost 0 bases and the J gene lost 0 bases, with 20 bases spanning the gap. DNA of the CDR3: TGTGCCAGCAGCTTAGATCAGAGGGCGGCAGGACTTATGAACACTGAAGCTTTCTTT. This gives the protein CASSLDQRAAGLMNTEAFF.

The chain employs TRBV27 and TRBJ2-6; 9 positions agree with TRBD1. The CDR3 runs to 17 residues. Trimming removed 4 bases from V and 2 bases from J; junction bases left unmatched: 6. Germline lookup yields CDR1 MNHEY and CDR2 SMNVEV (reference sequence). DNA of the CDR3: TGTGCCAGCAGTTCTACAGGGGGCGGTGCTGGGGCCAACGTCCTGACTTTC. The encoded protein is CASSSTGGGAGANVLTF.

This rearrangement joins TRBV27 to TRBJ2-5, with D uncertain. CDR1 is MNHEY, CDR2 SMNVEV, per germline (reference sequence). The CDR3 has 14 amino acids. Trimming shortened V by 0 bases and J by 3 bases, and 8 bases separated the two germline ends. CDR3 protein: CASSLSARKETQYF. CDR3 sequence (DNA): TGTGCCAGCAGTTTATCGGCCAGGAAAGAGACCCAGTACTTC.

This clone was seen only once. The chain links TRBV7-8 to TRBJ2-7, with D possibly TRBD2 on 6 matching bases. This CDR3 is built from 14 residues. Trimming left V 5 bases short and J 6 bases short, with 17 bases between. Germline lookup yields CDR1 SGHVS and CDR2 FQNEAQ. Written as DNA, the CDR3 is TGTGCCAGCAGCGCAATGGGACTTTCCGTCGAGCAGTACTTC. Protein product: CASSAMGLSVEQYF.